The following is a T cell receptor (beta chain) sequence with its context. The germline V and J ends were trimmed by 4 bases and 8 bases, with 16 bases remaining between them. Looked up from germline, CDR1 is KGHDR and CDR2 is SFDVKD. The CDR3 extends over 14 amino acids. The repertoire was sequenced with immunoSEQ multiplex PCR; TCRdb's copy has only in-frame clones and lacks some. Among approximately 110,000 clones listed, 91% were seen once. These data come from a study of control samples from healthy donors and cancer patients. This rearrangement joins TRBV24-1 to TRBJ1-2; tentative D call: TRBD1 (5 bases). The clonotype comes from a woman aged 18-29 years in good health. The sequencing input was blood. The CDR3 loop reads CATSDPTLGDGYTF. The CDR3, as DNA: TGTGCCACCAGTGACCCTACCCTTGGGGACGGCTACACCTTC.